This TCR beta chain is drawn from a study of CD8 T cells in Susac syndrome. Notes on the study in general: The relatively small number of individuals in the TCR sequencing and HLA analysis was acknowledged by the study.

Sequencing of TCR beta was carried out in blood CD8+ and CD4+ T cells. Regarding this clonotype: The antigen is unknown.

RNA in amounts of roughly 0.5 to 1 ug was reverse transcribed with random hexamers. MiXCR was run by TCRdb on the immunoSEQ multiplex PCR reads, yielding one entry per CDR3 protein. The sample has 130,000 to 150,000 distinct CDR3 sequences; less than 95% are singletons. The CDR3 runs 14 residues. V was pared by 5 bases and J by 3 bases, with 14 bases between. CDR1 and CDR2 (germline): SGHTA, FQGNSA. The sequencing input was CD4+ T cells from PBMCs. The chain combines TRBV7-2 with TRBJ2-7; D unclear. This clonotype originated in a human donor in good health. The CDR3 DNA follows: TGTGCCAGCAGCCTCCGGACGTTAGGCTACGAGCAGTACTTC. This encodes CASSLRTLGYEQYF.